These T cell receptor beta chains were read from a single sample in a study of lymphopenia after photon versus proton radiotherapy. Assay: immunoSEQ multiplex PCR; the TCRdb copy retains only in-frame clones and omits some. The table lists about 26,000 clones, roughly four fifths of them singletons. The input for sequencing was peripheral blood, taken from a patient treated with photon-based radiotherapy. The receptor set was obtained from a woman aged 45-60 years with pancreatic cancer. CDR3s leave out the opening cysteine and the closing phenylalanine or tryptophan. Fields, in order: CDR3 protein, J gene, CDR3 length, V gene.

ASSLNFEGREEQY TRBJ2-7 13 TRBV11-2
ASSFRQSYEQY TRBJ2-7 11 TRBV27
ASTSEPNTGELF TRBJ2-2 12 TRBV6-1
ASSLAGTLYGYT TRBJ1-2 12 TRBV5-1
ASSPGRIVGYT TRBJ1-2 11 TRBV18
ASSLGLDSNQPQH TRBJ1-5 13 TRBV7-8
ASSLTGGSGNTIY TRBJ1-3 13 TRBV27
ASRTGGGTGPYEQY TRBJ2-7 14 TRBV28
ASSFVRGGGAANTGELF TRBJ2-2 17 TRBV7-3
ASSSWEGPMREKLF TRBJ1-4 14 TRBV11-2
ASSVGGGSQPQH TRBJ1-5 12 TRBV2
ASSQGGLYNEQF TRBJ2-1 12 TRBV4-2
ATSRERTTYNEQF TRBJ2-1 13 TRBV15
ASSLRADGKEPQH TRBJ1-5 13 TRBV27
ASSLDLTVGGPHSPSNTGELF TRBJ2-2 21 TRBV5-1
ASSLAGTSYNEQF TRBJ2-1 13 TRBV6-5
AWEKGTSDEQY TRBJ2-7 11 TRBV30
ASSFFSDTDYEQY TRBJ2-7 13 TRBV28
ASTPRGGGGDTQY TRBJ2-3 13 TRBV19
ASSLGQTTNEKLF TRBJ1-4 13 TRBV5-1
ASSYARGANTGELF TRBJ2-2 14 TRBV6-5
ASSPLAGGPNEQY TRBJ2-7 13 TRBV5-8
ASSPSVGNEQF TRBJ2-1 11 TRBV28
ASSLGYTDTQY TRBJ2-3 11 TRBV11-3
ASSFVKRGPPDTQY TRBJ2-3 14 TRBV13
ASSLYGSQETQY TRBJ2-5 12 TRBV7-2
ASSWGLANNEQF TRBJ2-1 12 TRBV6-6
ASSPRTTGAPLH TRBJ1-4 12 TRBV7-2
ASSLGPRGENYGYT TRBJ1-2 14 TRBV5-4
ASSWDDNEQF TRBJ2-1 10 TRBV11-2
ASSLSSSGSKAYEQY TRBJ2-7 15 TRBV5-1
ASSQDTNTEAF TRBJ1-1 11 TRBV4-3
ASSLVRLAGNRYEQY TRBJ2-7 15 TRBV7-2
ASSLYGGRASYNEQF TRBJ2-1 15 TRBV7-9
ASSEARGNSPLH TRBJ1-6 12 TRBV2
ASSLDLSGNTIY TRBJ1-3 12 TRBV5-6
ASSLANGFSDTQY TRBJ2-3 13 TRBV5-5
ASSPLYSYNEQF TRBJ2-1 12 TRBV7-2
ATSSPPRVAGFTDTQY TRBJ2-3 16 TRBV15
AIESPPGQHSNYGYT TRBJ1-2 15 TRBV28
ASSLTPPAAYEQY TRBJ2-7 13 TRBV28
ASSRVRERESTDTQY TRBJ2-3 15 TRBV7-6
SVLGLAGALSYNEQF TRBJ2-1 15 TRBV29-1
SAYTGELF TRBJ2-2 8 TRBV20-1
ASSSGTSAYEQY TRBJ2-7 12 TRBV27
ASSPTSGSHHEQF TRBJ2-1 13 TRBV7-3
ASSLGSYGYT TRBJ1-2 10 TRBV5-6
ASSPWTALYEQY . 12 TRBV11-2
ASRPDPGRGLTQY TRBJ2-5 13 TRBV11-2
ATSRDTQVNGYT TRBJ1-2 12 TRBV15
ASSFNTNTEAF TRBJ1-1 11 TRBV11-2
ASSPRGRSAGELF TRBJ2-2 13 TRBV9
ATTTGGQETQY TRBJ2-5 11 TRBV15
ASSMGTVRKTYEQY TRBJ2-7 14 TRBV19
ASSLASGRTDTQY TRBJ2-3 13 TRBV7-2
ASSLGDNEQF TRBJ2-1 10 TRBV7-2
ASSLGTSGRTNEQF TRBJ2-1 14 TRBV7-2
ASSLAGGADTQY TRBJ2-3 12 TRBV27
ASSLLGPPSTDTQY TRBJ2-3 14 TRBV7-9
AISEFGVPNQPQH TRBJ1-5 13 TRBV10-3